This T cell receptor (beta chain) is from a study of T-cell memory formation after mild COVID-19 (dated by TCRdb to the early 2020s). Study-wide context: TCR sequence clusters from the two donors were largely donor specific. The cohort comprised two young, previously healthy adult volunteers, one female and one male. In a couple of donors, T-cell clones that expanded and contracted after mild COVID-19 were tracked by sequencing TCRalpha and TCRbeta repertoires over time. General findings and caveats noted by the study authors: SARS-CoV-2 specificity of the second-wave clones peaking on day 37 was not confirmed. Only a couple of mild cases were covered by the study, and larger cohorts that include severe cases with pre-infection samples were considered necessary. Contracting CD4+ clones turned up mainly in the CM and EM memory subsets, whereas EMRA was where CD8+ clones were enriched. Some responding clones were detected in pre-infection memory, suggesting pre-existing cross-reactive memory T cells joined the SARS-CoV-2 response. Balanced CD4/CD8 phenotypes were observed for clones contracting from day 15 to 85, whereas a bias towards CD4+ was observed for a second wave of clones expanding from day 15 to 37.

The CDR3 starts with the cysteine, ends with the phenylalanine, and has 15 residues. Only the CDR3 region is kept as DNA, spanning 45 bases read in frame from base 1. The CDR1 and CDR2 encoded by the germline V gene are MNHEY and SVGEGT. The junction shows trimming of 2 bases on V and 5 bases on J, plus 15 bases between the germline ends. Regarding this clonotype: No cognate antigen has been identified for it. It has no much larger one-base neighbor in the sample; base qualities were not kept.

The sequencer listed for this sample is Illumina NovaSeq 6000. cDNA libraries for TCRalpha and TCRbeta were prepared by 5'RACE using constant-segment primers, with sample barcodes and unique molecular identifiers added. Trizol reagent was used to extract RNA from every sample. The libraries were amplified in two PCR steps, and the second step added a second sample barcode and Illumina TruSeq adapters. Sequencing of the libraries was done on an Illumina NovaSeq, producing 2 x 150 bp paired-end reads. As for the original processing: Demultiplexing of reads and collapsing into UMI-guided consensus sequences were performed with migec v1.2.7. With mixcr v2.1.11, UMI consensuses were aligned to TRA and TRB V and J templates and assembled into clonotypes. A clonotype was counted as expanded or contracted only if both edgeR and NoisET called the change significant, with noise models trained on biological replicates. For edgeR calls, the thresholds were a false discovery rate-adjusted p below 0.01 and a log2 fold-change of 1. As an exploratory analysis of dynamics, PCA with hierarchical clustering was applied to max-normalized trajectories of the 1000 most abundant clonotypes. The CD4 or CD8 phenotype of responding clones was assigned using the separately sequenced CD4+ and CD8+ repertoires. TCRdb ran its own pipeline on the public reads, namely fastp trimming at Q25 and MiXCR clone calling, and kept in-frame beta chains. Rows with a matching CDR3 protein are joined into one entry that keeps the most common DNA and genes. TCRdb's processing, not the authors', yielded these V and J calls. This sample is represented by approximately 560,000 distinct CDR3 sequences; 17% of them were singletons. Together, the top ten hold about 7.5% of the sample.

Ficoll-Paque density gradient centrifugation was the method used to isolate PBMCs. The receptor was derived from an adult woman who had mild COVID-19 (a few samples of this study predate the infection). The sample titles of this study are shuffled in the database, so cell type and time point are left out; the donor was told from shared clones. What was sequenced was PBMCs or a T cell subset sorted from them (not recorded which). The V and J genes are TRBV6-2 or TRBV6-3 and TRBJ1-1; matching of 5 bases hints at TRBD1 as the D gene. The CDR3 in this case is CASSYTRGTGTEAFF. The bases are TGTGCCAGCAGTTACACTCGGGGGACTGGAACTGAAGCTTTCTTT.